This is a list of T cell receptor beta chains from one sample in a study of identifying expanded T cells in peripheral blood. Here immunoSEQ multiplex PCR was the method, and the copy in TCRdb shows in-frame clones only, minus some. The sample lists 85,000 to 95,000 clones; approximately 91% were seen once. Sequenced sample: blood. The receptor set was obtained from a person aged 18-69 years in good health. Each CDR3 is given with its conserved first and last residue. The D gene is left open where the match is weak. Size is omitted from some rows. Given values are once, few, many or a class for expanded clones.

cdr3_aa: CASSRGGPGNQPQHF
cdr3_nt: TGTGCCAGCAGTCGTGGGGGGCCTGGCAATCAGCCCCAGCATTTT
clone_size: once
v_call: TRBV28
j_call: TRBJ1-5
d_call: -

cdr3_aa: CASSFGGEETQYF
cdr3_nt: TGTGCCAGCAGCTTCGGGGGTGAAGAGACCCAGTACTTC
clone_size: few
v_call: TRBV7-9
j_call: TRBJ2-5
d_call: -

cdr3_aa: CASSPGGDFGNTIYF
cdr3_nt: TGTGCCAGCAGCCCCGGGGGGGACTTTGGGAACACCATATATTTT
clone_size: once
v_call: TRBV6-6
j_call: TRBJ1-3
d_call: -

cdr3_aa: CASSGGGIETQYF
cdr3_nt: TGTGCCAGCAGTGGCGGGGGTATCGAGACCCAGTACTTC
clone_size: -
v_call: TRBV2
j_call: TRBJ2-5
d_call: TRBD2

cdr3_aa: CASSTRGHGYTF
cdr3_nt: TGTGCCAGCAGCACTAGGGGGCACGGCTACACCTTC
clone_size: few
v_call: TRBV28
j_call: TRBJ1-2
d_call: TRBD1

cdr3_aa: CASSTRDRNTEAFF
cdr3_nt: TGTGCCAGCAGCACCCGAGACAGGAACACTGAAGCTTTCTTT
clone_size: -
v_call: TRBV9
j_call: TRBJ1-1
d_call: -

cdr3_aa: CASNRDSSYNEQFF
cdr3_nt: TGTGCCAGCAATCGGGATAGCTCCTACAATGAGCAGTTCTTC
clone_size: -
v_call: TRBV9
j_call: TRBJ2-1
d_call: -

cdr3_aa: CASSQPSSGNYNEQFF
cdr3_nt: TGCGCCAGCAGCCAACCTTCCAGCGGGAACTACAATGAGCAGTTCTTC
clone_size: once
v_call: TRBV4-3
j_call: TRBJ2-1
d_call: TRBD2

cdr3_aa: CASNAGYGYTF
cdr3_nt: TGTGCCAGCAATGCAGGCTATGGCTACACCTTC
clone_size: few
v_call: TRBV28
j_call: TRBJ1-2
d_call: -

cdr3_aa: CASSLAGLIGEQFF
cdr3_nt: TGTGCCAGCAGTTTGGCTGGCCTAATTGGTGAGCAGTTCTTC
clone_size: -
v_call: TRBV27
j_call: TRBJ2-1
d_call: -

cdr3_aa: CASSHSGTGATNEKLFF
cdr3_nt: TGCGCCAGCAGCCACTCCGGGACAGGGGCAACTAATGAAAAACTGTTTTTT
clone_size: -
v_call: TRBV4-1
j_call: TRBJ1-4
d_call: TRBD1

cdr3_aa: CASSSSTGLYNEQFF
cdr3_nt: TGTGCCAGCAGCTCCTCGACAGGTTTGTACAATGAGCAGTTCTTC
clone_size: -
v_call: TRBV7-9
j_call: TRBJ2-1
d_call: -

cdr3_aa: CASSLDFGAKNIQYF
cdr3_nt: TGCGCCAGCAGCCTGGATTTCGGGGCCAAAAACATTCAGTACTTC
clone_size: -
v_call: TRBV4-3
j_call: TRBJ2-4
d_call: -

cdr3_aa: CAWSVHGYTEAFF
cdr3_nt: TGTGCCTGGAGTGTACACGGCTACACTGAAGCTTTCTTT
clone_size: -
v_call: TRBV30
j_call: TRBJ1-1
d_call: -

cdr3_aa: CATSRENQRGNEQFF
cdr3_nt: TGTGCCACCAGCAGAGAAAACCAACGGGGAAATGAGCAGTTCTTC
clone_size: once
v_call: TRBV15
j_call: TRBJ2-1
d_call: -

cdr3_aa: CASSGGAGTEYYEQYF
cdr3_nt: TGTGCCAGCAGCGGGGGCGCCGGGACAGAGTACTACGAGCAGTACTTC
clone_size: -
v_call: TRBV7-9
j_call: TRBJ2-7
d_call: TRBD1

cdr3_aa: CASSLRDEQYF
cdr3_nt: TGCGCCAGCAGCTTGAGAGACGAGCAGTACTTC
clone_size: -
v_call: TRBV5-1
j_call: TRBJ2-7
d_call: -

cdr3_aa: CASSLSNPWSTDTQYF
cdr3_nt: TGTGCCAGCAGCTTGTCTAACCCTTGGAGCACAGATACGCAGTATTTT
clone_size: once
v_call: TRBV7-8
j_call: TRBJ2-3
d_call: -

cdr3_aa: CASSSRASDTQYF
cdr3_nt: TGTGCCAGCAGCTCGCGAGCCTCAGATACGCAGTATTTT
clone_size: once
v_call: TRBV7-9
j_call: TRBJ2-3
d_call: -

cdr3_aa: CASTIQGDTGELFF
cdr3_nt: TGCGCCAGCACGATCCAGGGGGACACCGGGGAGCTGTTTTTT
clone_size: -
v_call: TRBV5-1
j_call: TRBJ2-2
d_call: TRBD1

cdr3_aa: CASSEGPGQGTQYF
cdr3_nt: TGTGCCAGCAGTGAAGGGCCGGGTCAGGGGACCCAGTACTTC
clone_size: -
v_call: TRBV6-1
j_call: TRBJ2-5
d_call: -

cdr3_aa: CASSQEWASAYEQYF
cdr3_nt: TGCGCCAGCAGCCAAGAGTGGGCTAGCGCCTACGAGCAGTACTTC
clone_size: few
v_call: TRBV4-3
j_call: TRBJ2-7
d_call: -

cdr3_aa: CASSQGPGEQYF
cdr3_nt: TGTGCCAGCAGCCAGGGACCCGGTGAGCAGTACTTC
clone_size: -
v_call: TRBV5-6
j_call: TRBJ2-7
d_call: -

cdr3_aa: CAWSKNRGIHGYTF
cdr3_nt: TGTGCCTGGAGTAAGAACAGGGGAATACATGGCTACACCTTC
clone_size: -
v_call: TRBV30
j_call: TRBJ1-2
d_call: TRBD1

cdr3_aa: CASLLGLLNSYNEQFF
cdr3_nt: TGTGCCAGCTTGCTCGGGCTACTGAACTCCTACAATGAGCAGTTCTTC
clone_size: -
v_call: TRBV27
j_call: TRBJ2-1
d_call: -

cdr3_aa: CASERGVLGTGELFF
cdr3_nt: TGTGCCAGCGAGCGGGGGGTTCTGGGAACCGGGGAGCTGTTTTTT
clone_size: -
v_call: TRBV11-2
j_call: TRBJ2-2
d_call: TRBD2

cdr3_aa: CASSPGTGSHEQYF
cdr3_nt: TGTGCCAGCTCACCCGGGACAGGGTCCCACGAGCAGTACTTC
clone_size: -
v_call: TRBV18
j_call: TRBJ2-7
d_call: TRBD1

cdr3_aa: CASSLSSGNEQFF
cdr3_nt: TGTGCCAGCAGCTTATCATCGGGCAATGAGCAGTTCTTC
clone_size: -
v_call: TRBV11-2
j_call: TRBJ2-1
d_call: -

cdr3_aa: CASSVVRAEGYTF
cdr3_nt: TGTGCCAGCAGCGTAGTGAGGGCGGAGGGCTACACCTTC
clone_size: few
v_call: TRBV7-9
j_call: TRBJ1-2
d_call: -

cdr3_aa: CAWRYRALKGGTEAFF
cdr3_nt: TGTGCCTGGCGCTACAGGGCCCTTAAAGGGGGCACTGAAGCTTTCTTT
clone_size: few
v_call: TRBV30
j_call: TRBJ1-1
d_call: -

cdr3_aa: CASSYLGSGNTGELFF
cdr3_nt: TGTGCCAGCAGTTACCTAGGATCCGGGAACACCGGGGAGCTGTTTTTT
clone_size: -
v_call: TRBV6-5
j_call: TRBJ2-2
d_call: -

cdr3_aa: CASSSPRPPNYGYTF
cdr3_nt: TGTGCCAGCAGTTCCCCCAGACCGCCTAACTATGGCTACACCTTC
clone_size: -
v_call: TRBV28
j_call: TRBJ1-2
d_call: -

cdr3_aa: CASSLAGLRNQPQHF
cdr3_nt: TGTGCCAGCAGCTTAGCCGGGCTCCGTAATCAGCCCCAGCATTTT
clone_size: few
v_call: TRBV7-2
j_call: TRBJ1-5
d_call: -

cdr3_aa: CASSLGQGGTEAFF
cdr3_nt: TGTGCCAGCAGTTTGGGACAGGGTGGCACTGAAGCTTTCTTT
clone_size: -
v_call: TRBV28
j_call: TRBJ1-1
d_call: TRBD1

cdr3_aa: CASSTQDQTPYNEQFF
cdr3_nt: TGTGCCAGCAGCACTCAGGACCAAACCCCCTACAATGAGCAGTTCTTC
clone_size: once
v_call: TRBV7-3
j_call: TRBJ2-1
d_call: -

cdr3_aa: CASSPSGQAYNQPQHF
cdr3_nt: TGTGCCAGCAGTCCCTCGGGACAGGCCTACAATCAGCCCCAGCATTTT
clone_size: -
v_call: TRBV28
j_call: TRBJ1-5
d_call: TRBD1

cdr3_aa: CAWRQAGGRTDTQYF
cdr3_nt: TGTGCCTGGAGGCAAGCGGGGGGGAGGACAGATACGCAGTATTTT
clone_size: -
v_call: TRBV30
j_call: TRBJ2-3
d_call: TRBD2